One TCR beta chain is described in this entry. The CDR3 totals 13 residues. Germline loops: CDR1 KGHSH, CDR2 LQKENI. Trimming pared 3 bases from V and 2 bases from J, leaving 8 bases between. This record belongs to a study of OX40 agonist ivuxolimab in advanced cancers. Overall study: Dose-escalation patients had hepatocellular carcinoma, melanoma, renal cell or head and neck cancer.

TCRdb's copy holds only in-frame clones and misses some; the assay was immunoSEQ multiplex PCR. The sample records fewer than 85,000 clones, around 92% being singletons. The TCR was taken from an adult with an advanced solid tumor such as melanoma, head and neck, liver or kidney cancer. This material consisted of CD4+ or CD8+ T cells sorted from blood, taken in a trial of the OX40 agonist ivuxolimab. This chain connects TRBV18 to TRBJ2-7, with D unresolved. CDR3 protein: CASSPSGTYEQYF. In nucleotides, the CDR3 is TGTGCCAGCTCACCTTCGGGTACCTACGAGCAGTACTTC.